The 24 T cell receptor beta chains below come from one sample, sequenced in a study of T cell responses to AZD1222 COVID-19 vaccine. Only in-frame clones appear in the TCRdb table, and some are missing; sequencing was by immunoSEQ multiplex PCR. The sample lists 200,000 or so clones, 85% to 90% occurring once. The source was peripheral blood, collected on day 0 of AZD1222 vaccination. The receptors stem from an adult in good health.

This clone was seen only a few times. The V call is TRBV9, the J call TRBJ1-3; 10 bases are shared with TRBD1. Germline CDR1 is SGDLS and CDR2 is YYNGEE. The V gene end was trimmed by 0 bases and the J gene end by 9 bases; junction bases not matched to a gene: 6. There are 15 residues in the CDR3. The CDR3 spells CASSVVGTGASTIYF. CDR3 nucleotide sequence: TGTGCCAGCAGCGTAGTAGGGACAGGGGCCAGCACCATATATTTT.

The chain couples TRBV28 to TRBJ1-5; D is undetermined. The CDR3 sequence is 12 residues long. V was trimmed by 6 bases and J by 0 bases, leaving 3 bases between them. Germline CDR1 reads MDHEN; CDR2 reads SYDVKM. The CDR3 sequence: CASRVSNQPQHF. CDR3 nucleotide sequence: TGTGCCAGCAGGGTTAGCAATCAGCCCCAGCATTTT.

This clone was seen only a few times. The V and J genes are TRBV5-1 and TRBJ2-7; TRBD2 might be the D (7 bases). Germline values: CDR1 SGHRS, CDR2 YFSETQ. The CDR3 totals 13 residues. The V end lost 5 bases, the J end lost 5 bases, and 14 bases lay between the germline ends. The CDR3 is CASRGRGGDEQYF. In DNA, the CDR3 is TGCGCCAGCAGAGGAAGGGGGGGCGACGAGCAGTACTTC.

This clone was recorded a few times. The chain uses TRBV19 and TRBJ2-7; D is unclear. V shed 2 bases and J shed 11 bases, with 4 bases lying between them. This CDR3 has 9 amino acids. CDR1 and CDR2 from the germline V gene are LNHDA and SQIVND (reference sequence). This CDR3 reads CASSINKYF. The CDR3 region has the DNA TGTGCCAGTAGTATAAATAAGTACTTC.

This rearrangement joins TRBV3-1 (or the pseudogene TRBV3-2) to TRBJ2-7; TRBD2 matches 13 bases. CDR3 length: 16 residues. V dropped 1 base and J dropped 2; count of bases not matched to a gene: 2. Germline loops: CDR1 LGHDT, CDR2 YNNKEL (reference sequence). CDR3 sequence: CASSQGTSGGAYEQYF. The CDR3 region has the DNA TGTGCCAGCAGCCAAGGGACTAGCGGGGGAGCCTACGAGCAGTACTTC.

This sequence joins TRBV27 and TRBJ2-7; possibly TRBD2 for D (6 bases). Germline CDR1 MNHEY, CDR2 SMNVEV (reference sequence). The ends were cut back, 1 base at V and 2 bases at J, with 12 bases in the middle. The CDR3 runs to 15 residues. The CDR3 loop is CASSLWREVPYEQYF. CDR3 coding DNA: TGTGCCAGCAGTTTATGGAGGGAGGTCCCCTACGAGCAGTACTTC.

V is TRBV4-1 and J is TRBJ1-6; TRBD1 matches 8 bases. The CDR3 is 15 amino acids. V lost 4 bases to trimming and J lost 7 bases; unmatched junction nucleotides: 6. Germline assignment: CDR1 MGHRA and CDR2 YSYEKL. DNA for the CDR3: TGCGCCAGCAGCCCAACGACAGGGGAGAATTCACCCCTCCACTTT. It yields the protein CASSPTTGENSPLHF.

The chain links TRBV7-6 to TRBJ1-2; 8 positions match TRBD1. The germline V gene encodes CDR1 SGHVS and CDR2 FNYEAQ. The V segment lost 2 bases and the J segment 7 bases; nucleotides outside the gene matches: 15. This CDR3 is 17 amino acids long. The CDR3 here is CASSLQGASTQNVGYTF. CDR3 in DNA: TGTGCCAGCAGCTTACAGGGGGCGAGCACTCAGAACGTTGGCTACACCTTC. Filled out from reference TRBV7-6 and TRBJ1-2, the complete variable domain reads GAGVSQSPRYKVTKRGQDVALRCDPISGHVSLYWYRQALGQGPEFLTYFNYEAQQDKSGLPNDRFSAERPEGSISTLTIQRTEQRDSAMYRCASSLQGASTQNVGYTFGSGTRLTVV.

The rearrangement uses TRBV5-5 and TRBJ2-2; D gene unclear. CDR3 length: 13 residues. Trimming left V 5 bases short and J 2 bases short, with 7 bases between. CDR1 is SGHKS and CDR2 is YYEKEE in the germline V gene (reference sequence). CDR3 loop: CASRLLNTGELFF. For the CDR3, the DNA is TGTGCCAGCAGGTTGCTTAACACCGGGGAGCTGTTTTTT.

J is TRBJ1-5 and V is TRBV27; no clear D gene. Germline V gene data show CDR1 as MNHEY and CDR2 as SMNVEV (reference sequence). This CDR3 is built from 15 residues. Trimming took off 7 bases at V and 0 bases at J, with 13 bases between the two ends. The CDR3 DNA reads as TGTGCCAGCACCGGCGCGGCCGATAGCAATCAGCCCCAGCATTTT. It codes for CASTGAADSNQPQHF.

The chain combines TRBV7-8 with TRBJ1-2; TRBD1 agrees at 9 bases. There are 16 residues in the CDR3. CDR1 and CDR2 (germline): SGHVS, FQNEAQ. Unmatched junction bases numbered 10, after V lost 1 base and J lost 7 bases. The CDR3: CASSLVSGQGTSGYTF. CDR3 in DNA: TGTGCCAGCAGCTTAGTATCGGGACAGGGAACGAGTGGCTACACCTTC. The variable domain in full, with the rest retrieved from reference TRBV7-8 and TRBJ1-2, is GAGVSQSPRYKVAKRGQDVALRCDPISGHVSLFWYQQALGQGPEFLTYFQNEAQLDKSGLPSDRFFAERPEGSVSTLKIQRTQQEDSAVYLCASSLVSGQGTSGYTFGSGTRLTVV.

The chain joins TRBV4-1 to TRBJ1-2, with a tentative D call TRBD1 (6 bases). With 0 bases removed from V and 4 bases from J, the gap between germline ends came to 12 bases. Germline CDR1 and CDR2: MGHRA and YSYEKL. The CDR3 spans 15 residues. CDR3 in DNA: TGCGCCAGCAGCCAAGAAAGGGCAGGGGTCTATGGCTACACCTTC. Translating it yields CASSQERAGVYGYTF.

The chain links TRBV19 to TRBJ2-4; D may match TRBD1 or TRBD2 (5 bases each). This CDR3 spans 13 amino acids. V dropped 5 bases and J dropped 12 bases, with 17 bases sitting between them. CDR1 LNHDA and CDR2 SQIVND come from the germline V gene (reference sequence). The CDR3 protein is CASSPTGWGTQYF. The CDR3 DNA follows: TGTGCCAGTAGTCCTACGGGATGGGGGACTCAGTACTTC.

The chain recombines TRBV2 with TRBJ1-6; no clear D. The ends were cut back, 2 bases at V and 7 bases at J, with 12 bases in the middle. Per the germline V gene, CDR1 is SNHLY and CDR2 is FYNNEI. The CDR3 covers 15 residues. As DNA, the CDR3 is TGTGCCAGCAGTGAACCCCCGCTTGGGAATTCACCCCTCCACTTT. It specifies CASSEPPLGNSPLHF.

The J gene is TRBJ2-7, the V gene TRBV28, with D uncertain. The CDR3 contains 12 residues. Trimming shortened V by 7 bases and J by 2 bases, and 9 bases separated the two germline ends. Germline V lookup: CDR1 MDHEN, CDR2 SYDVKM. Written as DNA, the CDR3 is TGTGCCAGCAAAATGCACCCCTACGAGCAGTACTTC. Translating gives CASKMHPYEQYF. The full variable domain, in which reference TRBV28 and TRBJ2-7 provide the parts outside the CDR3, is DVKVTQSSRYLVKRTGEKVFLECVQDMDHENMFWYRQDPGLGLRLIYFSYDVKMKEKGDIPEGYSVSREKKERFSLILESASTNQTSMYLCASKMHPYEQYFGPGTRLTVT.

V is TRBV5-1 and J is TRBJ2-5, with 8 positions matching TRBD2. Germline V gene data show CDR1 as SGHRS and CDR2 as YFSETQ. CDR3 length: 14 residues. Losses at the gene ends were 3 bases for V and 1 base for J; bases not matched to a gene: 2. CDR3 DNA: TGCGCCAGCAGCTCAACTAGCGGCCAAGAGACCCAGTACTTC. Encoded protein: CASSSTSGQETQYF.

This clone was picked up a small number of times. The chain has TRBV6-2 or TRBV6-3 and TRBJ2-7, with 10 bases lining up with TRBD1. This CDR3 comprises 14 residues. Trimming at V came to 2 bases and at J to 7 bases, leaving 5 bases not matched to a gene. Germline CDR1 reads MNHEY; CDR2 reads SVGEGT. CDR3 protein: CASSYDRGRREQYF. CDR3 DNA sequence: TGTGCCAGCAGTTACGACAGGGGGCGAAGGGAGCAGTACTTC.

This clone appeared a few times. V is TRBV7-8 and J is TRBJ2-7; 7 nucleotides line up with TRBD2. Germline V gene sequence: CDR1 SGHVS, CDR2 FQNEAQ. V shed 4 bases, J shed 0 bases, and the junction held 6 bases outside the gene matches. This CDR3 has 15 amino acids. CDR3 nucleotides: TGTGCCAGCAGCTCCCCGCTAGCGGTCTCCTACGAGCAGTACTTC. Translating it yields CASSSPLAVSYEQYF.

The rearrangement joins TRBV5-8 to TRBJ1-2, with D uncertain. The CDR3 has 15 residues. Trimming took off 7 bases at V and 2 bases at J, with 18 bases between the two ends. Germline lookup yields CDR1 SGHTS and CDR2 YDEGEE. The chain's CDR3 is CASGVPWELNYGYTF. The CDR3 bases are TGTGCCAGCGGGGTTCCATGGGAACTCAACTATGGCTACACCTTC.

This sequence joins TRBV5-1 and TRBJ2-7, with TRBD1 identical over 7 bases. With 7 bases clipped from V and 0 bases from J, the junction kept 7 bases outside the gene matches. Germline CDR1 and CDR2: SGHRS and YFSETQ. CDR3 length equals 14 residues. The CDR3 coding sequence is TGCGCCAGCGGGGAGACAGGGACCTCCTACGAGCAGTACTTC. This gives the protein CASGETGTSYEQYF.

The chain has TRBV20-1 and TRBJ1-1; tentative D call: TRBD1 (5 bases). Germline CDR1 DFQATT, CDR2 SNEGSKA (reference sequence). This CDR3 has 11 amino acids. V lost 4 bases and J lost 5, with 8 bases in between. The DNA of the CDR3 is TGCAGTGCTACCCGACAGACTGAAGCTTTCTTT. Translation: CSATRQTEAFF.

In this sample, this clone turned up a few times. The chain links TRBV19 to TRBJ2-1; tentatively, D is TRBD1 (6 bases). The length of the CDR3 is 15 residues. Looked up from germline, CDR1 is LNHDA and CDR2 is SQIVND (reference sequence). Trimming shortened V by 6 bases and J by 4 bases, and 16 bases separated the two germline ends. CDR3 DNA sequence: TGTGCCAGTAGGTATGACAGGTCGCCTTACAATGAGCAGTTCTTC. Residues: CASRYDRSPYNEQFF.

The chain is built from TRBV3-1 (or the pseudogene TRBV3-2) and TRBJ2-1, with D possibly TRBD1 on 5 matching bases. Germline lookup yields CDR1 LGHDT and CDR2 YNNKEL (reference sequence). The CDR3 is 13 residues long. V lost 1 base and J 5 bases, leaving 6 bases between the germline ends. The CDR3 DNA reads as TGTGCCAGCAGCCAAGGCAGGGACAATGAGCAGTTCTTC. Encoded protein: CASSQGRDNEQFF.

This chain links TRBV7-6 with TRBJ2-2; D may be TRBD1 (7 bases). Per the germline V gene, CDR1 is SGHVS and CDR2 is FNYEAQ. CDR3 length equals 15 residues. Deletions cut 3 bases from V and 3 bases from J, with 11 bases between. The CDR3: CASSLSRGDTGELFF. The CDR3 bases are TGTGCCAGCAGCTTGTCCAGGGGGGACACCGGGGAGCTGTTTTTT.